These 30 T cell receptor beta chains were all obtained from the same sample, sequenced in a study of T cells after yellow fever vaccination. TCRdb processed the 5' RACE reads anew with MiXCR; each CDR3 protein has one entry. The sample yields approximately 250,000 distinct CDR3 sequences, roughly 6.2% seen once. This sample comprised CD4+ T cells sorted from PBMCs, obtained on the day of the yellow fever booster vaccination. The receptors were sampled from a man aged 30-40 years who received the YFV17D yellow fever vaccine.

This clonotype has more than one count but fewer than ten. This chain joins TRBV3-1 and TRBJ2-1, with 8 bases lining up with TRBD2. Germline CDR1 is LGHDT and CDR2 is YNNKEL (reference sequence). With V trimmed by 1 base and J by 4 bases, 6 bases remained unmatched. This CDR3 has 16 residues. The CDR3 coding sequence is TGTGCCAGCAGCCAAGGGCCCAGCGGGAGTTACAATGAGCAGTTCTTC. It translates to CASSQGPSGSYNEQFF.

The CDR3 bases are TGTGCCAGCAGCTTAGATCGGGGCTCTGGGGCCAACGTCCTGACTTTC. Protein product: CASSLDRGSGANVLTF. The chain uses TRBV7-6 and TRBJ2-6, with D tentatively TRBD2 (5 bases). The length of the CDR3 is 16 residues. V gave up 1 base and J gave up 0 bases, with 7 bases separating them. Germline assignment: CDR1 SGHVS and CDR2 FNYEAQ.

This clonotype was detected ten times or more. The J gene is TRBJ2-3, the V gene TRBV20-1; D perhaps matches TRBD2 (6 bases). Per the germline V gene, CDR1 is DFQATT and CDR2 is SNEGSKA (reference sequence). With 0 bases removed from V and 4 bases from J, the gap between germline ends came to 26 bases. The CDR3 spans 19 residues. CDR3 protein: CSARDPHGASDVGPDTQYF. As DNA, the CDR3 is TGCAGTGCTAGAGATCCCCACGGGGCTAGCGACGTGGGCCCAGATACGCAGTATTTT.

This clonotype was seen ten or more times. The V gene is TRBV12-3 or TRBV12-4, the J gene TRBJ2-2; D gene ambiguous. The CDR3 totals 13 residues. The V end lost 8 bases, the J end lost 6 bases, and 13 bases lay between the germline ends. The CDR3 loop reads CASLGMLAGELFF. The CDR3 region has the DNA TGTGCCAGCTTAGGGATGTTGGCCGGGGAGCTGTTTTTT.

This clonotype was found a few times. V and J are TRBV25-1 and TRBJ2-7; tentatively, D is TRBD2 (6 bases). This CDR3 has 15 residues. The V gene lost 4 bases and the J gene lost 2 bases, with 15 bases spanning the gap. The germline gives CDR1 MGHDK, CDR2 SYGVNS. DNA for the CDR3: TGTGCCAGCAGTGCCCTGGGGACTCATCCCTACGAGCAGTACTTC. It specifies CASSALGTHPYEQYF.

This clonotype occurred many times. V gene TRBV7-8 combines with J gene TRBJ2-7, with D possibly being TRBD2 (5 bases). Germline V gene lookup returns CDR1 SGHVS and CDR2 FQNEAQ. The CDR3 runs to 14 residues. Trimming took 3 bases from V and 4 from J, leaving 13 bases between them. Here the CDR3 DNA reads TGTGCCAGCAGCTTGGGTCTAGCCGATTACGAGCAGTACTTC. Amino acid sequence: CASSLGLADYEQYF.

CDR3 bases: TGCAGTTCCTGGGGCGGGAGGGCCGTGCGCACAGATACGCAGTATTTT. It translates to CSSWGGRAVRTDTQYF. The chain carries TRBV20-1 and TRBJ2-3; the match to TRBD2 covers 9 bases. Germline CDR1 DFQATT, CDR2 SNEGSKA (reference sequence). V lost 8 bases and J lost 1; bases outside the gene matches: 13. This CDR3 contains 16 residues.

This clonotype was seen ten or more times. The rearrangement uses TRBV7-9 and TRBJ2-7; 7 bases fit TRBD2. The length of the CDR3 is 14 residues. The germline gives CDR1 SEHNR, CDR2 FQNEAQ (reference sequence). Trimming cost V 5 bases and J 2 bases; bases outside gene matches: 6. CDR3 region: CASSPGGGAYEQYF. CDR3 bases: TGTGCCAGCAGCCCCGGGGGAGGGGCCTACGAGCAGTACTTC. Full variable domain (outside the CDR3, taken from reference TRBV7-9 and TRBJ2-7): DTGVSQNPRHKITKRGQNVTFRCDPISEHNRLYWYRQTLGQGPEFLTYFQNEAQLEKSRLLSDRFSAERPKGSFSTLEIQRTEQGDSAMYLCASSPGGGAYEQYFGPGTRLTVT.

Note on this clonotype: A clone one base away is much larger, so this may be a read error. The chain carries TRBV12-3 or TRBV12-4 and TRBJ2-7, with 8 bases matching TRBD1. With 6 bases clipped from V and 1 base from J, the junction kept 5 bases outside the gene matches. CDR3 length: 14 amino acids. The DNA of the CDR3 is TGTGCCAGCAGATACAGGGGGAATTCCTACGAGCAGTACTTC. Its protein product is CASRYRGNSYEQYF.

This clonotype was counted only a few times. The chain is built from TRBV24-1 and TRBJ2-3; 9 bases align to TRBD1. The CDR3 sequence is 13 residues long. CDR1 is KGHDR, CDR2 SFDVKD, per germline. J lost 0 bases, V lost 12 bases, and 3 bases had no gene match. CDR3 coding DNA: TGTGCCTTAGGGACAGGGAGCACAGATACGCAGTATTTT. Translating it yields CALGTGSTDTQYF.

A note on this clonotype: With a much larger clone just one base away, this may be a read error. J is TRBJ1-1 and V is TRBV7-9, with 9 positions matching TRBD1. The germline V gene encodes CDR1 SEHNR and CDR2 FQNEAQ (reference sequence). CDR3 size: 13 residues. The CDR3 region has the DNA TGTGACAGCAGCCGGGGACAGGGCTCTGAAGCTTTCTTT. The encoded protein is CDSSRGQGSEAFF.

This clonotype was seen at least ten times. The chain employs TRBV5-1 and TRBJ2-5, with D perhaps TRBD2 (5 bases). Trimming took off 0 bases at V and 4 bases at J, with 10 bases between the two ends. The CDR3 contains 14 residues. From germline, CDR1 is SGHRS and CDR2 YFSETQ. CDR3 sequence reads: CASSLVTAGETQYF. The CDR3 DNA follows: TGCGCCAGCAGCTTGGTGACGGCGGGAGAGACCCAGTACTTC.

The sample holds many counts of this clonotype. The CDR3 DNA is TGTGCCAGCAGTTCGCCATGGACCGGGGAGCTGTTTTTT. This translates into CASSSPWTGELFF. The chain carries TRBV6-5 and TRBJ2-2; D remains ambiguous. CDR3 length equals 13 residues. V was cut by 4 bases and J by 5 bases, with 8 bases left in between. Germline V gives CDR1 MNHEY, CDR2 SVGAGI.

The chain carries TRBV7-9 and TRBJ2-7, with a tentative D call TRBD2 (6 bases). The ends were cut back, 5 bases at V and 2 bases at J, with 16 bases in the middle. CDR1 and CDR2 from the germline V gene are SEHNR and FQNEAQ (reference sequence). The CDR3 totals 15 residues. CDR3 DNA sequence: TGTGCCAGCAGCACGAGTAGCGGCCCCACCTACGAGCAGTACTTC. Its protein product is CASSTSSGPTYEQYF.

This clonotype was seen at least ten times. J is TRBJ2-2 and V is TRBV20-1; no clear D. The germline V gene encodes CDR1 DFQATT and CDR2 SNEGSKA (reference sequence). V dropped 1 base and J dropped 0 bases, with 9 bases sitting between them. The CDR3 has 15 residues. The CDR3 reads CSARVAGTNTGELFF. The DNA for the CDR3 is TGCAGTGCTAGAGTGGCTGGCACGAACACCGGGGAGCTGTTTTTT.

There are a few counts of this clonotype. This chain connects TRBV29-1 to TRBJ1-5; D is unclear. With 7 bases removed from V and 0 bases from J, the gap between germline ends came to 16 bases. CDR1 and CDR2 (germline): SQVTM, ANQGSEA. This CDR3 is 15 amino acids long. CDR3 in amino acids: CSARIGSNSNQPQHF. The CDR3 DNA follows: TGCAGCGCCCGGATTGGCAGTAATAGCAATCAGCCCCAGCATTTT. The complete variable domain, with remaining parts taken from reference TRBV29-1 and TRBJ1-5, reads SAVISQKPSRDICQRGTSLTIQCQVDSQVTMMFWYRQQPGQSLTLIATANQGSEATYESGFVIDKFPISRPNLTFSTLTVSNMSPEDSSIYLCSARIGSNSNQPQHFGDGTRLSIL.

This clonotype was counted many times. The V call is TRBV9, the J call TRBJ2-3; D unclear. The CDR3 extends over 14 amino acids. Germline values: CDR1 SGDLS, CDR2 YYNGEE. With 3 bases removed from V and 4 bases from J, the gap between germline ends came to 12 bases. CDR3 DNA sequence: TGTGCCAGCAGCGACCTCTTAGGCGCAGATACGCAGTATTTT. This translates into CASSDLLGADTQYF.

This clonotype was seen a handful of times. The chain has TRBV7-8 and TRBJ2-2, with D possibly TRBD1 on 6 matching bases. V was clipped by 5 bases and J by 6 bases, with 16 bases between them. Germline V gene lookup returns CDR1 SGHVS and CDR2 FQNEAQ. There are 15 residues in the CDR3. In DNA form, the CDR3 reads TGTGCCAGCAGCGTTTCCGGGACACCGGCCGGGGAGCTGTTTTTT. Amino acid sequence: CASSVSGTPAGELFF.

The CDR3 is CASTQGTGELFF. Here the CDR3 DNA reads TGTGCCAGCACCCAGGGCACCGGGGAGCTGTTTTTT. V usage is TRBV16 and J usage is TRBJ2-2; perhaps TRBD1 as D (5 bases). CDR1 and CDR2 from the germline V gene are KGHSY and FQNENV. CDR3 size: 12 residues. Deletions cut 7 bases from V and 4 bases from J, with 7 bases between.

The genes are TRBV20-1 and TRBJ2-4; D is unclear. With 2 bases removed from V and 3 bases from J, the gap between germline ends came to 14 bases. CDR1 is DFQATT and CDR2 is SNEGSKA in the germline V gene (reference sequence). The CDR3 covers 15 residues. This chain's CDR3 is CSARMTGFDKNIQYF. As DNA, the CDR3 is TGCAGTGCTAGAATGACGGGCTTTGACAAAAACATTCAGTACTTC.

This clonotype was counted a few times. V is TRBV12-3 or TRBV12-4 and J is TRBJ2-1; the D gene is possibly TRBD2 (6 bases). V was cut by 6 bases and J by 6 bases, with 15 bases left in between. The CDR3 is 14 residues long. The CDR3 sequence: CASRGDSGRNEQFF. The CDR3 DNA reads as TGTGCCAGCAGGGGGGACTCGGGGCGCAATGAGCAGTTCTTC.

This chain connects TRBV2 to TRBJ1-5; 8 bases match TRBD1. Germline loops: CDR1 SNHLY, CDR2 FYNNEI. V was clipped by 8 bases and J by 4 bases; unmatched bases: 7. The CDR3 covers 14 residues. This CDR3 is CASSTGGINQPQHF. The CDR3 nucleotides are TGTGCCAGCTCTACAGGGGGGATAAATCAGCCCCAGCATTTT.

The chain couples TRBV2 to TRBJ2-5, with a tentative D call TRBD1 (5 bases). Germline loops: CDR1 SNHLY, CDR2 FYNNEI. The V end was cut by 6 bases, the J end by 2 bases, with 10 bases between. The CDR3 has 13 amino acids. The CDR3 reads CASRRDRQETQYF. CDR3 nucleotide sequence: TGTGCCAGCAGGAGAGACAGACAAGAGACCCAGTACTTC.

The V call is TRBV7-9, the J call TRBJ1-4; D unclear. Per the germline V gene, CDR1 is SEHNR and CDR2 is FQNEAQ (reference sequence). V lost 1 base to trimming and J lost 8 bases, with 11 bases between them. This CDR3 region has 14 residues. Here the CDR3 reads CASSLDRGREKLFF. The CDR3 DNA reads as TGTGCCAGCAGCTTAGACCGTGGGAGAGAAAAACTGTTTTTT.

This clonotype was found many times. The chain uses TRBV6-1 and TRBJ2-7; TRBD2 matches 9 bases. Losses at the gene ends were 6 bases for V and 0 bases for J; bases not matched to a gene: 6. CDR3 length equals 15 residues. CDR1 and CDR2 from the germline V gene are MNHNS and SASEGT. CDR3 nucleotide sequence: TGTGCCAGCAGCCGGGGTAGCGGGGGCTCCTACGAGCAGTACTTC. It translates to CASSRGSGGSYEQYF.

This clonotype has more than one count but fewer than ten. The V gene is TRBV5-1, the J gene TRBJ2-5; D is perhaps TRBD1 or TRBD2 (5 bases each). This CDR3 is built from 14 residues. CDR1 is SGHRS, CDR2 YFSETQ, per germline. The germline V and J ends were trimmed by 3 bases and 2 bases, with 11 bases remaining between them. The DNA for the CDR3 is TGCGCCAGCAGCTCGGGGCCGATACAAGAGACCCAGTACTTC. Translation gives CASSSGPIQETQYF.

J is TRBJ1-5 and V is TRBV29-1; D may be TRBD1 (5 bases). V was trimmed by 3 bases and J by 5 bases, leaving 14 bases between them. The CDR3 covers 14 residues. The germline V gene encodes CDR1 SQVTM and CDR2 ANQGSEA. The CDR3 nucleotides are TGCAGCGTTGATCCAGGGATTAGGGATCAGCCCCAGCATTTT. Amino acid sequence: CSVDPGIRDQPQHF.

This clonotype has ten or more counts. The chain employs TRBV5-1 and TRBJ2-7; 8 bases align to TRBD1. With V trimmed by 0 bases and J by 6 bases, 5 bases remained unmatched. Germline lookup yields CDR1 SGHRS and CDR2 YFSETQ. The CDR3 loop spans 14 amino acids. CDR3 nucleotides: TGCGCCAGCAGCTTGGACGGCAGGGGGCTCGAGCAGTACTTC. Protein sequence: CASSLDGRGLEQYF.

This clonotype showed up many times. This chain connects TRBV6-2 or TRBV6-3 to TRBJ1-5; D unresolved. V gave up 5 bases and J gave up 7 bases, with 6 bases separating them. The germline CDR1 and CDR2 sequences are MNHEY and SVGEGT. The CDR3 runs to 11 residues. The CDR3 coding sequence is TGTGCCAGCAGTGATGGCCAGCCCCAGCATTTT. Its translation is CASSDGQPQHF.

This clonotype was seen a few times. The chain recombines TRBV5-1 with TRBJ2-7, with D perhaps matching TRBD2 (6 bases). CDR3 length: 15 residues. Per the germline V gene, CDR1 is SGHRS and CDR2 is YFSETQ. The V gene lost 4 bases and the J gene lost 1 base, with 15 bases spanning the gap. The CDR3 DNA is TGCGCCAGCAGCGCGCAGGGAGGTAGGTCCTACGAGCAGTACTTC. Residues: CASSAQGGRSYEQYF.